The 4 T cell receptor beta chains below all came from one sample that was sequenced in a study of shared clonotypes between healthy human individuals. Terminally differentiated effector memory CD45RA+ cells were excluded from the naive CD8 cells, which were CD45RO-negative and positively selected for CCR7. Profiling relied on immunoSEQ multiplex PCR, and the TCRdb table lists in-frame clones only, not all of them. The top ten clones hold about 25% of a sample with roughly 890,000 clones, 80% to 95% of them seen once. The sequenced sample consisted of naive CD8+ T cells sorted from blood. These receptors were collected from a man younger than 40 in good health.

V and J are TRBV6-5 and TRBJ2-3; 7 bases match TRBD2. With V trimmed by 6 bases and J by 4 bases, 7 bases remained unmatched. The germline V gene has CDR1 MNHEY and CDR2 SVGAGI. The CDR3 extends over 14 amino acids. In nucleotides, the CDR3 is TGTGCCAGCAGCAGGACTAGTTACCCAGATACGCAGTATTTT. As protein: CASSRTSYPDTQYF.

This clone was seen only once. The chain joins TRBV5-4 to TRBJ2-5; D could derive from TRBD1 or TRBD2 (6 bases each). The CDR3 spans 15 residues. CDR1 and CDR2 from the germline V gene are SGHNT and YYREEE (reference sequence). V was trimmed by 7 bases and J by 5 bases, leaving 21 bases between them. The CDR3 is CASRNNPGAAETQYF. CDR3 nucleotide sequence: TGTGCCAGCCGCAATAATCCGGGGGCCGCGGAGACCCAGTACTTC.

V is TRBV4-1 and J is TRBJ1-5, with D possibly matching TRBD1 (5 bases). CDR1 and CDR2 from the germline V gene are MGHRA and YSYEKL. This CDR3 has 16 amino acids. Deletions cut 0 bases from V and 2 bases from J, with 11 bases between. The CDR3 DNA sequence: TGCGCCAGCAGCCAAGAGGTCCAGGGCGGCAATCAGCCCCAGCATTTT. Protein: CASSQEVQGGNQPQHF.

The chain combines TRBV27 with TRBJ2-5, with TRBD1 matching over 11 bases. Germline V CDR1 and CDR2: MNHEY, SMNVEV (reference sequence). The CDR3 has 14 amino acids. The V and J ends lost 5 bases and 10 bases, in that order; junction bases with no gene match: 9. The CDR3 nucleotides read TGTGCCAGCAGTCCGGGGACAGGGGGTCTCGACCAGTACTTC. It translates to CASSPGTGGLDQYF.